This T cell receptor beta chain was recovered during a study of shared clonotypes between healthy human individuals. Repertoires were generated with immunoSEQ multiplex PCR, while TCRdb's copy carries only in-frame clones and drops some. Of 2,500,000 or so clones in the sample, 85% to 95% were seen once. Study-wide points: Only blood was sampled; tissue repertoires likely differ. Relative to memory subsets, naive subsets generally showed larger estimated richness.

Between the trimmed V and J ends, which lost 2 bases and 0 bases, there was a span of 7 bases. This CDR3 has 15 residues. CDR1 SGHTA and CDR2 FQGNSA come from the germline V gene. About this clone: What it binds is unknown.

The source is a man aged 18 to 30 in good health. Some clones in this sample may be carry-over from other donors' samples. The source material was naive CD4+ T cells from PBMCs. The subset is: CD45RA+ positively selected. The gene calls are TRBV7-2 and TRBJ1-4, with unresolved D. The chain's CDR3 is CASSLIGATNEKLFF. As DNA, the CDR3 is TGTGCCAGCAGCTTAATTGGTGCAACTAATGAAAAACTGTTTTTT.